The following is a T cell receptor beta chain sequence with its context. Looked up from germline, CDR1 is SNHLY and CDR2 is FYNNEI. The V segment lost 10 bases and the J segment 6 bases; nucleotides outside the gene matches: 9. This CDR3 has 13 amino acids. This entry belongs to a study of blood T cell repertoires in COVID-19. Study-wide background: From T cells, B-cell-depleted T cells, or PBMCs came the material, which was cDNA or gDNA.

Libraries were prepared by immunoSEQ multiplex PCR; TCRdb keeps only in-frame clonotypes and omits some of them. The sample records 300,000 or so clones, more than 80% being singletons. The V gene is TRBV2, the J gene TRBJ1-2; 9 nucleotides match TRBD1. The TCR originated in a man between 18 and 35 years old who had recovered from COVID-19. The sequenced material came from peripheral blood. The CDR3 region has the DNA TGTGCCACAAAACAGGGGGCGAAAGATGGCTACACCTTC. Translated: CATKQGAKDGYTF.